These 3 T cell receptor beta chains were sequenced from one sample in a study of human T cells and chemical hapten exposure. As to time point: patch test 3, about 24 weeks after DPC sensitization. Treatment noted: therapeutic diphenylcyclopropenone sensitization with weekly scalp DPC. TCRdb passed the RACE reads through MiXCR, listing each CDR3 protein once. Of 180,000 or so distinct CDR3 sequences listed, under 30% are singletons. Sequencing used whole blood, obtained in connection with sensitization to the hapten diphenylcyclopropenone (DPC). The receptors originated from a woman in her forties with alopecia areata. Some clones in this sample may be carry-over from other donors' samples.

This chain links TRBV7-2 with TRBJ2-3, with 8 bases matching TRBD2. CDR1 and CDR2 from the germline V gene are SGHTA and FQGNSA. This CDR3 has 12 amino acids. V shed 8 bases, J shed 6 bases, and the junction held 4 bases outside the gene matches. The CDR3 loop reads CASAGGSDTQYF. The CDR3, as DNA: TGTGCCAGCGCGGGGGGATCGGATACGCAGTATTTT.

J is TRBJ2-2 and V is TRBV20-1; 9 bases align to TRBD1. The junction had 13 bases not matched to a gene; V was cut back by 5 bases and J by 6 bases. The germline gives CDR1 DFQATT, CDR2 SNEGSKA (reference sequence). This CDR3 has 16 residues. The CDR3 DNA sequence: TGCAGTGCTGAAGGGGAAGGGACAGGGAGATCCGGGGAGCTGTTTTTT. It translates to CSAEGEGTGRSGELFF.

The CDR3, as DNA: TGCAGTGCTAGCCAGAGTCCAGATACGCAGTATTTT. Translating gives CSASQSPDTQYF. J is TRBJ2-3 and V is TRBV20-1, with D hard to call. V lost 3 bases and J lost 4, with 8 bases in between. CDR1 DFQATT and CDR2 SNEGSKA come from the germline V gene (reference sequence). The CDR3 contains 12 residues.